A single sample gave rise to the 18 T cell receptor beta chains below, sequenced in a study of OX40 agonist ivuxolimab in advanced cancers. Produced via immunoSEQ multiplex PCR; TCRdb's table is partial and in-frame only. The sample shows roughly 89,000 clones, around 84% of them seen only once. Here the sequenced sample was CD4+ or CD8+ T cells sorted from blood, taken in a trial of the OX40 agonist ivuxolimab. These receptors all stem from an adult with an advanced solid tumor such as melanoma, head and neck, liver or kidney cancer.

This chain uses TRBV5-8 with TRBJ2-2, with TRBD2 matching 8 bases. The CDR3 is 15 residues long. V gave up 4 bases and J gave up 0 bases; unmatched junction bases: 2. Germline V gene sequence: CDR1 SGHTS, CDR2 YDEGEE. The CDR3: CASSETSANTGELFF. CDR3 coding DNA: TGTGCCAGCAGCGAGACTAGCGCGAACACCGGGGAGCTGTTTTTT.

V usage is TRBV18 and J usage is TRBJ1-6; a possible D gene is TRBD1 (6 bases). V was clipped by 5 bases and J by 7 bases, with 12 bases between them. Per the germline V gene, CDR1 is KGHSH and CDR2 is LQKENI. This CDR3 region has 14 residues. The CDR3 nucleotides read TGTGCCAGCTCATCGGACAGCACCAATTCACCCCTCCACTTT. Translating it yields CASSSDSTNSPLHF. Supplemented by reference TRBV18 and TRBJ1-6, the full variable domain reads NAGVMQNPRHLVRRRGQEARLRCSPMKGHSHVYWYRQLPEEGLKFMVYLQKENIIDESGMPKERFSAEFPKEGPSILRIQQVVRGDSAAYFCASSSDSTNSPLHFGNGTRLTVT.

This rearrangement joins TRBV5-5 to TRBJ1-1; D not resolved. Between the trimmed V and J ends, which lost 2 bases and 1 base, there was a span of 6 bases. The CDR3 extends over 13 amino acids. Germline V CDR1 and CDR2: SGHKS, YYEKEE (reference sequence). The CDR3 DNA follows: TGTGCCAGCAGCTTTTCCGGGAACACTGAAGCTTTCTTT. Its protein product is CASSFSGNTEAFF.

This clone was recorded once. V is TRBV7-3 and J is TRBJ1-1; D is possibly TRBD1 (5 bases). CDR3 size: 16 residues. Germline loops: CDR1 SGHTA, CDR2 FQGTGA. V was pared by 7 bases and J by 0 bases, with 18 bases between. CDR3 DNA sequence: TGTGCCAGCACCCCCCGGGGGTCAAGCGTGAACACTGAAGCTTTCTTT. This encodes CASTPRGSSVNTEAFF.

This chain joins TRBV7-2 and TRBJ2-3; TRBD2 matches 10 bases. Germline V lookup: CDR1 SGHTA, CDR2 FQGNSA. The CDR3 is 15 residues long. The V and J ends lost 6 bases and 0 bases, in that order; junction bases with no gene match: 3. DNA for the CDR3: TGTGCCAGCAGTCTTAGCGGGGGGAGCACAGATACGCAGTATTTT. It translates to CASSLSGGSTDTQYF. Using reference TRBV7-2 and TRBJ2-3 for the parts outside the CDR3, the full variable domain is GAGVSQSPSNKVTEKGKDVELRCDPISGHTALYWYRQSLGQGLEFLIYFQGNSAPDKSGLPSDRFSAERTGGSVSTLTIQRTQQEDSAVYLCASSLSGGSTDTQYFGPGTRLTVL.

There are a few counts of this clone. The chain links TRBV7-9 to TRBJ1-5; D remains ambiguous. Germline CDR1 is SEHNR and CDR2 is FQNEAQ (reference sequence). Trimming removed 2 bases from V and 9 bases from J, with 8 bases in between. The CDR3 runs 12 residues. The CDR3 coding sequence is TGTGCCAGCAGCTTATTATCTGGGCCCCAGCATTTT. Protein: CASSLLSGPQHF.

V and J are TRBV6-5 and TRBJ2-1; tentatively, D is TRBD1 (7 bases). The CDR3 sequence is 14 residues long. V lost 5 bases and J lost 3, with 11 bases in between. Germline assignment: CDR1 MNHEY and CDR2 SVGAGI. CDR3 region: CASSVQGGYNEQFF. CDR3 bases: TGTGCCAGCAGTGTTCAGGGGGGCTACAATGAGCAGTTCTTC.

The J gene is TRBJ2-5, the V gene TRBV9; D is perhaps TRBD2 (6 bases). Germline-derived CDR1 and CDR2 are SGDLS and YYNGEE. The CDR3 has 14 amino acids. Trimming left V 0 bases short and J 0 bases short, with 6 bases between. The CDR3 is CASSVGDYQETQYF. The CDR3 DNA follows: TGTGCCAGCAGCGTAGGGGACTACCAAGAGACCCAGTACTTC.

The J gene is TRBJ2-7, the V gene TRBV4-1; D is uncertain. Germline CDR1 is MGHRA and CDR2 is YSYEKL. CDR3 length: 16 residues. Trimming removed 1 base from V and 0 bases from J, with 13 bases in between. The CDR3 nucleotides read TGCGCCAGCAGCCAAGGTCTCCTAGAGAGCTCCTACGAGCAGTACTTC. It translates to CASSQGLLESSYEQYF.

This chain connects TRBV7-9 to TRBJ2-2; maybe TRBD1 (5 bases). V dropped 5 bases and J dropped 4 bases, with 11 bases sitting between them. The CDR3 is 14 amino acids. Germline CDR1 reads SEHNR; CDR2 reads FQNEAQ (reference sequence). The CDR3 bases are TGTGCCAGCAGCCCCGACAGCTTCACCGGGGAGCTGTTTTTT. Its translation: CASSPDSFTGELFF.

The rearrangement links TRBV5-1 to TRBJ1-5; D remains ambiguous. There are 15 residues in the CDR3. V lost 4 bases, J lost 6 bases, and 17 bases lay in between. Germline assignment: CDR1 SGHRS and CDR2 YFSETQ. Written as DNA, the CDR3 is TGCGCCAGCAGCCCTGGCCAAGGGATGGGTCAGCCCCAGCATTTT. Translating gives CASSPGQGMGQPQHF. Based on the CDR3 plus reference TRBV5-1 and TRBJ1-5, the full variable domain is KAGVTQTPRYLIKTRGQQVTLSCSPISGHRSVSWYQQTPGQGLQFLFEYFSETQRNKGNFPGRFSGRQFSNSRSEMNVSTLELGDSALYLCASSPGQGMGQPQHFGDGTRLSIL.

The chain is built from TRBV4-1 and TRBJ2-2; 16 bases line up with TRBD2. This CDR3 comprises 18 residues. V dropped 4 bases and J dropped 6; count of bases not matched to a gene: 8. The germline V gene encodes CDR1 MGHRA and CDR2 YSYEKL. The CDR3: CASSPRGTSGGVSGELFF. The CDR3 bases are TGCGCCAGCAGCCCACGAGGGACTAGCGGGGGGGTCTCCGGGGAGCTGTTTTTT.

The V and J genes are TRBV6-5 and TRBJ1-1; D is possibly TRBD1 (5 bases). Trimming left V 2 bases short and J 4 bases short, with 8 bases between. CDR3 length equals 13 residues. CDR1 and CDR2 (germline): MNHEY, SVGAGI. DNA of the CDR3: TGTGCCAGCAGTTACGGGACTGGCACTGAAGCTTTCTTT. Its protein is CASSYGTGTEAFF.

This clone was observed once. The chain employs TRBV11-3 and TRBJ2-7; 8 bases are shared with TRBD2. The CDR3 runs 15 residues. Per germline, CDR1 SGHNT and CDR2 YENEEA. The junction had 5 bases not matched to a gene; V was cut back by 2 bases and J by 2 bases. CDR3 in amino acids: CASSLSGGGPYEQYF. The CDR3 DNA sequence: TGTGCCAGCAGCTTATCAGGCGGGGGGCCCTACGAGCAGTACTTC.

The chain employs TRBV4-1 and TRBJ2-7, with 9 positions matching TRBD1. Trimming cost V 4 bases and J 2 bases; bases outside gene matches: 15. The CDR3 runs to 18 residues. Germline CDR1 reads MGHRA; CDR2 reads YSYEKL. The CDR3: CASSRSATGTGSTYEQYF. In DNA, the CDR3 is TGCGCCAGCAGCCGATCGGCCACCGGGACAGGGTCCACCTACGAGCAGTACTTC.

The CDR3 coding sequence is TGTGCCAGCAGCGAGGGGACAGGGTTCTACGAGCAGTACTTC. Translating gives CASSEGTGFYEQYF. The chain links TRBV9 to TRBJ2-7; 9 bases map to TRBD1. This CDR3 comprises 14 residues. The germline gives CDR1 SGDLS, CDR2 YYNGEE. Trimming took 3 bases from V and 3 from J; bases not matched to a gene: 4.

The chain has TRBV5-4 and TRBJ2-3; TRBD1 matches 8 bases. V lost 5 bases and J lost 6; bases outside the gene matches: 11. The CDR3 is 15 residues long. Germline CDR1 reads SGHNT; CDR2 reads YYREEE (reference sequence). The CDR3 loop reads CASSLSQGASDTQYF. CDR3 DNA sequence: TGTGCCAGCAGTTTGAGCCAGGGGGCATCCGATACGCAGTATTTT.

The chain is built from TRBV14 and TRBJ2-7; TRBD1 aligns across 9 bases. V shed 4 bases and J 6 bases; nucleotides not matched to a gene: 4. The CDR3 length is 13 residues. Germline CDR1 and CDR2: SGHDN and FVKESK. The CDR3 coding sequence is TGTGCCAGCAGCCCCTGGGACAGGGTCGAGCAGTACTTC. Its protein is CASSPWDRVEQYF.